Each of the 25 T cell receptor beta chains below was sequenced from the same sample in a study of blood T cell repertoires in COVID-19. Only in-frame clones appear in the TCRdb table, and some are missing; sequencing was by immunoSEQ multiplex PCR. In the table there are roughly 150,000 clones, roughly 80% of which are singletons. Material: PBMCs or T cells enriched from blood (not recorded which). The receptors derive from a young woman who had been exposed to COVID-19.

This clone was found a few times. V gene TRBV15 combines with J gene TRBJ2-5; D uncertain. Germline lookup yields CDR1 LNHNV and CDR2 YYDKDF (reference sequence). The CDR3 spans 14 residues. V was trimmed by 3 bases and J by 2 bases, leaving 10 bases between them. The CDR3 DNA reads TGTGCCACCAGCAGGCCACACCAACAAGAGACCCAGTACTTC. Translated: CATSRPHQQETQYF.

CDR3 amino acids: CASSLLAGQGRGGYTF. The CDR3, as DNA: TGTGCCAGTAGTCTACTCGCGGGACAGGGGAGGGGAGGCTACACCTTC. This chain connects TRBV19 to TRBJ1-2; 10 bases line up with TRBD1. From germline, CDR1 is LNHDA and CDR2 SQIVND (reference sequence). J was trimmed by 8 bases and V by 5 bases; bases with no gene match: 14. CDR3 length: 16 residues.

The V gene is TRBV9, the J gene TRBJ1-1; D unresolved. V was trimmed by 0 bases and J by 4 bases, leaving 16 bases between them. The CDR3 extends over 16 amino acids. Germline lookup yields CDR1 SGDLS and CDR2 YYNGEE. This CDR3 reads CASSVEWRVRGTEAFF. The CDR3 DNA is TGTGCCAGCAGCGTAGAATGGAGGGTACGGGGCACTGAAGCTTTCTTT.

This clone was seen a few times. The J gene is TRBJ1-5, the V gene TRBV5-1, with unresolved D. The CDR3 sequence is 16 residues long. V was clipped by 4 bases and J by 4 bases, with 18 bases between them. Germline CDR1 SGHRS, CDR2 YFSETQ. CDR3 loop: CASSPMGAQANQPQHF. In nucleotides, the CDR3 is TGCGCCAGCAGCCCGATGGGAGCGCAGGCTAATCAGCCCCAGCATTTT.

The V call is TRBV5-8, the J call TRBJ1-5; D is undetermined. The germline V gene has CDR1 SGHTS and CDR2 YDEGEE. Trimming removed 0 bases at V and 0 bases at J, with 7 bases between. This CDR3 comprises 15 residues. The DNA for the CDR3 is TGTGCCAGCAGCTTGGGGCCATATAGCAATCAGCCCCAGCATTTT. As protein: CASSLGPYSNQPQHF.

The chain has TRBV6-4 and TRBJ2-2, with 10 nucleotides matching TRBD2. Germline assignment: CDR1 MRHNA and CDR2 SNTAGT. The CDR3 runs to 16 residues. The J segment lost 5 bases and the V segment lost 2 bases, leaving 5 bases of the junction unmatched. The CDR3 loop is CASSDEGLASTGELFF. The CDR3 region has the DNA TGTGCCAGCAGTGACGAGGGACTAGCGAGTACCGGGGAGCTGTTTTTT.

The chain combines TRBV5-6 with TRBJ1-1; 7 positions agree with TRBD1. CDR1 is SGHDT and CDR2 is YYEEEE in the germline V gene. The CDR3 covers 13 residues. With V trimmed by 1 base and J by 6 bases, 3 bases remained unmatched. CDR3 sequence (DNA): TGTGCCAGCAGCTTGACAGGGGCGTCTGAAGCTTTCTTT. It specifies CASSLTGASEAFF. The full variable domain, with the rest looked up from reference TRBV5-6 and TRBJ1-1, is DAGVTQSPTHLIKTRGQQVTLRCSPKSGHDTVSWYQQALGQGPQFIFQYYEEEERQRGNFPDRFSGHQFPNYSSELNVNALLLGDSALYLCASSLTGASEAFFGQGTRLTVV.

V gene TRBV6-2 or TRBV6-3 combines with J gene TRBJ1-2; TRBD1 matches 7 bases. J lost 0 bases, V lost 4 bases, and 5 bases had no gene match. The CDR3 has 15 amino acids. Per the germline V gene, CDR1 is MNHEY and CDR2 is SVGEGT. The CDR3 region has the DNA TGTGCCAGCAGTTTTGCCGGGACAGCTAACTATGGCTACACCTTC. Translated, it gives CASSFAGTANYGYTF.

The CDR3 coding sequence is TGTGCCAGCAGTTTGTTGGCAAATGAAAAACTGTTTTTT. Encoded protein: CASSLLANEKLFF. V usage is TRBV27 and J usage is TRBJ1-4; D remains ambiguous. The V gene lost 3 bases and the J gene lost 5 bases, with 7 bases spanning the gap. The length of the CDR3 is 13 residues. From germline, CDR1 is MNHEY and CDR2 SMNVEV (reference sequence).

The chain carries TRBV5-4 and TRBJ2-5, with 7 bases aligning to TRBD1. The CDR3 runs to 15 residues. With V trimmed by 4 bases and J by 2 bases, 8 bases remained unmatched. The germline CDR1 and CDR2 sequences are SGHNT and YYREEE (reference sequence). In DNA, the CDR3 is TGTGCCAGCAGCCGCAAAATACAGGGGCAAGAGACCCAGTACTTC. This encodes CASSRKIQGQETQYF.

This chain joins TRBV29-1 and TRBJ1-1; the D gene is possibly TRBD1 (5 bases). CDR1 is SQVTM and CDR2 is ANQGSEA in the germline V gene. V gave up 6 bases and J gave up 1 base, with 9 bases separating them. The CDR3 has 12 amino acids. The CDR3 region has the DNA TGCAGCGTAAAACAGGAGAACACTGAAGCTTTCTTT. Its translation is CSVKQENTEAFF.

The chain combines TRBV2 with TRBJ1-2; TRBD1 agrees at 9 bases. Trimming at V came to 5 bases and at J to 6 bases, leaving 10 bases not matched to a gene. CDR3 length equals 15 residues. Germline V gene lookup returns CDR1 SNHLY and CDR2 FYNNEI. CDR3 sequence: CASSTGTGRRDGYTF. CDR3 nucleotides: TGTGCCAGCAGTACCGGGACAGGGAGACGAGATGGCTACACCTTC. The full variable domain, completed using reference TRBV2 and TRBJ1-2, is EPEVTQTPSHQVTQMGQEVILRCVPISNHLYFYWYRQILGQKVEFLVSFYNNEISEKSEIFDDQFSVERPDGSNFTLKIRSTKLEDSAMYFCASSTGTGRRDGYTFGSGTRLTVV.

This rearrangement joins TRBV19 to TRBJ2-1; D is perhaps TRBD2 (5 bases). The germline V and J ends were trimmed by 5 bases and 8 bases, with 16 bases remaining between them. Germline V lookup: CDR1 LNHDA, CDR2 SQIVND (reference sequence). The CDR3 is 14 residues long. CDR3 nucleotides: TGTGCCAGTAGTCTGCGGGCAGAATGGGATGAGCAGTTCTTC. This sequence encodes CASSLRAEWDEQFF. The complete variable domain, with remaining parts taken from reference TRBV19 and TRBJ2-1, reads DGGITQSPKYLFRKEGQNVTLSCEQNLNHDAMYWYRQDPGQGLRLIYYSQIVNDFQKGDIAEGYSVSREKKESFPLTVTSAQKNPTAFYLCASSLRAEWDEQFFGPGTRLTVL.

The chain employs TRBV19 and TRBJ2-7; 9 positions agree with TRBD1. Trimming took 6 bases from V and 3 from J; bases not matched to a gene: 9. The CDR3 runs to 15 residues. Germline lookup yields CDR1 LNHDA and CDR2 SQIVND (reference sequence). The CDR3 DNA reads TGTGCCAGTAGATACCGGGACAGGGCCAGCTACGAGCAGTACTTC. This codes for CASRYRDRASYEQYF.

J is TRBJ1-1 and V is TRBV30; no reliable D call. This CDR3 comprises 14 residues. The V gene lost 0 bases and the J gene lost 0 bases, with 8 bases spanning the gap. From germline, CDR1 is GTSNPN and CDR2 SVGIG (reference sequence). CDR3 DNA sequence: TGTGCCTGGAGTGTCGGGGATATGAACACTGAAGCTTTCTTT. It is translated as CAWSVGDMNTEAFF.

V gene TRBV5-1 combines with J gene TRBJ2-1; TRBD1 aligns across 9 bases. After removal of 0 bases from V and 0 bases from J, the junction contained 13 bases not matched to a gene. CDR3 length equals 20 residues. CDR1 and CDR2 from the germline V gene are SGHRS and YFSETQ. The CDR3, as DNA: TGCGCCAGCAGCTTGGGGCCCGGGACAGGGTGGTTGAGCTCCTACAATGAGCAGTTCTTC. Its protein is CASSLGPGTGWLSSYNEQFF.

The chain is built from TRBV11-1 and TRBJ2-1; TRBD1 matches 12 bases. From germline, CDR1 is SGHAT and CDR2 FQDESV (reference sequence). Unmatched junction bases numbered 6, after V lost 5 bases and J lost 10 bases. There are 14 residues in the CDR3. CDR3 residues: CASSKGQGAWEQFF. CDR3 sequence (DNA): TGTGCCAGCAGCAAGGGACAGGGGGCGTGGGAGCAGTTCTTC.

The CDR3 coding sequence is TGCGCCAGCAGCCAGACTGGGACAGATACGCAGTATTTT. Translated: CASSQTGTDTQYF. J is TRBJ2-3 and V is TRBV5-1; no clear D. With 4 bases removed from V and 3 bases from J, the gap between germline ends came to 9 bases. In germline, CDR1 is SGHRS, CDR2 YFSETQ. This CDR3 region has 13 residues.

V is TRBV29-1 and J is TRBJ1-2; D may be TRBD1 (5 bases). Between the trimmed V and J ends, which lost 6 bases and 7 bases, there was a span of 24 bases. This CDR3 contains 15 residues. From germline, CDR1 is SQVTM and CDR2 ANQGSEA. The CDR3 reads CSVGGTAGKAPGYTF. In nucleotides, the CDR3 is TGCAGCGTGGGTGGAACGGCAGGGAAAGCTCCTGGCTACACCTTC.

This clone showed up just once. The V call is TRBV19, the J call TRBJ2-2, with 9 nucleotides matching TRBD2. The V gene end was trimmed by 3 bases and the J gene end by 0 bases; junction bases not matched to a gene: 20. The V gene's germline CDR1 is LNHDA and CDR2 SQIVND (reference sequence). The CDR3 is made up of 22 amino acids. The CDR3 region is CASSIQPGTSWAESANTGELFF. CDR3 DNA: TGTGCCAGTAGTATCCAACCAGGGACTAGCTGGGCGGAGTCGGCGAACACCGGGGAGCTGTTTTTT.

The chain employs TRBV7-6 and TRBJ1-2; TRBD1 matches at 7 bases. With V trimmed by 1 base and J by 5 bases, 7 bases remained unmatched. Germline CDR1 SGHVS, CDR2 FNYEAQ. The CDR3 spans 15 residues. This CDR3 reads CASSLEHRGLYGYTF. CDR3 bases: TGTGCCAGCAGCTTAGAGCACAGGGGTCTTTATGGCTACACCTTC.

The chain employs TRBV3-1 (or the pseudogene TRBV3-2) and TRBJ2-5, with D possibly matching TRBD1 (5 bases). Per germline, CDR1 LGHDT and CDR2 YNNKEL (reference sequence). This CDR3 spans 16 amino acids. V was shortened by 4 bases and J by 4 bases, with 19 bases between the two germline ends. The CDR3 sequence is CASSPPRNTGRETQYF. Written as DNA, the CDR3 is TGTGCCAGCAGCCCCCCCCGTAATACAGGAAGAGAGACCCAGTACTTC.

The CDR3 region is CASSSSGATNYGYTF. CDR3 in DNA: TGTGCCAGCAGTTCCTCAGGGGCTACTAACTATGGCTACACCTTC. The chain joins TRBV28 to TRBJ1-2; D perhaps matches TRBD1 (6 bases). V was pared by 4 bases and J by 0 bases, with 12 bases between. CDR1 and CDR2 from the germline V gene are MDHEN and SYDVKM. CDR3 length: 15 residues.

The chain has TRBV7-9 and TRBJ2-4; TRBD1 matches at 11 bases. This CDR3 region has 17 residues. Germline CDR1 is SEHNR and CDR2 is FQNEAQ (reference sequence). V gave up 1 base and J gave up 0 bases; unmatched junction bases: 2. The CDR3 bases are TGTGCCAGCAGCTTAGGGACAGGGGGCCGAGCCAAAAACATTCAGTACTTC. Its translation is CASSLGTGGRAKNIQYF. Filled out from reference TRBV7-9 and TRBJ2-4, the complete variable domain reads DTGVSQNPRHKITKRGQNVTFRCDPISEHNRLYWYRQTLGQGPEFLTYFQNEAQLEKSRLLSDRFSAERPKGSFSTLEIQRTEQGDSAMYLCASSLGTGGRAKNIQYFGAGTRLSVL.

The V gene is TRBV28, the J gene TRBJ2-7; TRBD2 matches at 7 bases. CDR1 and CDR2 from the germline V gene are MDHEN and SYDVKM. V lost 1 base and J lost 0; bases outside the gene matches: 21. CDR3 length equals 21 residues. CDR3 coding DNA: TGTGCCAGCAGTTTATCAGACCCACTTGATTTAGCGGGCACGAGCTCCTACGAGCAGTACTTC. Its translation is CASSLSDPLDLAGTSSYEQYF.